The sequence of this T cell receptor beta chain was determined in a study of control samples from healthy donors and cancer patients. Trimming removed 7 bases from V and 5 bases from J, with 18 bases in between. From germline, CDR1 is MDHEN and CDR2 SYDVKM. This CDR3 region has 15 residues. Method: immunoSEQ multiplex PCR; TCRdb's copy keeps in-frame clones and lacks some. The sample records just over 150,000 clones, about 94% being singletons. This sequence joins TRBV28 and TRBJ1-5, with TRBD1 as a possible D gene (5 bases). This TCR derives from a man aged 50 to 59 in good health. Sequenced sample: blood. CDR3 sequence reads: CASNPEAGGDQPQHF. The DNA of the CDR3 is TGTGCCAGCAACCCTGAGGCGGGGGGGGATCAGCCCCAGCATTTT.